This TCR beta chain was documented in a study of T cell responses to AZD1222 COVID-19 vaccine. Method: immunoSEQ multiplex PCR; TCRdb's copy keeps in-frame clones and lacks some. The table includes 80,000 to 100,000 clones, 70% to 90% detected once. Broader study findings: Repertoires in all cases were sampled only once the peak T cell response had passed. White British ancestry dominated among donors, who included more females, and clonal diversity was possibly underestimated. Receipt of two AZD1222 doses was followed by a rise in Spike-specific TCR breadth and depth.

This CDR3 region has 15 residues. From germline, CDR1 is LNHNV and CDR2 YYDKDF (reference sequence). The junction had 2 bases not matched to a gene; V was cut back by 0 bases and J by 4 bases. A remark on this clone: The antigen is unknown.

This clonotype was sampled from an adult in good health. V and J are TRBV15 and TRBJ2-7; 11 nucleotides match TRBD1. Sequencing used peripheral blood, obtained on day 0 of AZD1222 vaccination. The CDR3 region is CATSRDRDRGYEQYF. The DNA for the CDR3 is TGTGCCACCAGCAGAGATCGGGACAGGGGGTACGAGCAGTACTTC.